This TCR beta chain came from a study of human T cells and chemical hapten exposure (dated by TCRdb to the early 2020s). Background on the whole study: For sensitization, 2% DPC in acetone was applied to a roughly 2 cm by roughly 2 cm area of upper inner arm skin. Libraries were pooled for sequencing, and variation in per-sample TCR yields was attributed mainly to small differences in library volumes within the pool. This study followed changes in the peripheral blood TCR repertoire in vivo during primary and secondary sensitization of alopecia patients to the hapten diphenylcyclopropenone (DPC). Weekly therapeutic DPC doses were additionally applied to the scalp of patients throughout the approximately 24-week study period. Patch testing on the upper back used Finn chambers containing 0.01% DPC, with scoring done after 6 days according to International Contact Dermatitis Research Group standards. The patient cohort, mostly female, included alopecia areata with under or over 50% scalp involvement, alopecia totalis and alopecia universalis. About 30 alopecia patients provided blood for TCR sequencing at one to four time points (pre-sensitization, 2, 6 and 24 weeks). Blood was sampled from patients pre-sensitization (week 0) and at 2, 6 and about 24 weeks after DPC sensitization. Summary of the overall study and its limitations: Because all patients had alopecia, a presumed autoimmune disease, the immune response of the patients might differ from that of healthy individuals. DPC sensitization did not change the number of TCRs with a frequency above 1 in 1000, and there was no evidence of changes in global repertoire structure. The number of PT1 expanded TCRs positively correlated with patch test score, significant at thresholds 8, 16 and 32 but not 4. Compared with pre-sensitization or healthy control sets, expanded TCRs formed significantly more large CDR3 similarity clusters, which is consistent with antigen-driven responses. Repeated subsampling changed both the strength of the expansion versus patch-test correlation and the threshold at which the correlation became significant.

The time point label here, explained by the study, means: pre-sensitization, week 0. The treatment or condition label on this specimen signifies: therapeutic diphenylcyclopropenone sensitization with weekly scalp DPC. At each patch-test visit, blood was drawn before the patch test was applied. Eligible patients were aged 18 to 70, diagnosed with alopecia, deemed suitable for DPC therapy, and excluded if pregnant. Total RNA was extracted from unfractionated whole blood that had been collected in Tempus Blood RNA tubes. This clonotype was recorded many times. Its antigen target is currently unknown. Per-base qualities were not stored, and no clone one base away is much larger. From cysteine to phenylalanine, the CDR3 is 13 amino acids long. The retained sequence is limited to the CDR3, 39 bases, with the frame set at the first base. V loses 2 bases, J loses 3 bases, and the germline ends lie 7 bases apart. CDR1 MNHNY and CDR2 SVGAGI were looked up in the germline V gene (reference sequence).

Library preparation used RACE. Sequencing took place on a NextSeq 500. Library preparation attached unique molecular identifiers to individual cDNA molecules for quantitative, reproducible TCR counting. From each blood RNA sample, both TCR alpha and TCR beta chains were sequenced. For the original study's pipeline: The median number of TCRs per sample was roughly 98,000, ranging from 23,224 to 690,600. V, J and CDR3 annotation of the TCR reads was performed with the Decombinator software suite. For PS versus PT1 abundance plots, all samples were subsampled to the same number of TCRs (28,000). TCRs were defined as expanded if absent before sensitization and observed at least eight times at the 2-week time point. Clones were called with MiXCR by TCRdb after fastp trimmed the public reads at Q25, and only in-frame beta chains were retained. Rows with one shared CDR3 protein collapse into an entry with the most common genes and DNA. These V and J calls are TCRdb output, not the study's own analysis. This sample is represented by around 120,000 distinct CDR3 sequences; roughly 13% of them were singletons. Roughly 3.1% of the sample belongs to the ten largest clones.

The sequence was obtained from a woman between 18 and 29 years old with alopecia areata. Some clones in this sample may be carry-over from other donors' samples. Rearrangement joined TRBV6-6 to TRBJ1-1; confidence is insufficient to name the D gene. The source was whole blood, collected in connection with sensitization to the hapten diphenylcyclopropenone (DPC). The CDR3 region: CASSYEVDTEAFF. Here is the DNA: TGTGCCAGCAGTTACGAAGTGGACACTGAAGCTTTCTTT.